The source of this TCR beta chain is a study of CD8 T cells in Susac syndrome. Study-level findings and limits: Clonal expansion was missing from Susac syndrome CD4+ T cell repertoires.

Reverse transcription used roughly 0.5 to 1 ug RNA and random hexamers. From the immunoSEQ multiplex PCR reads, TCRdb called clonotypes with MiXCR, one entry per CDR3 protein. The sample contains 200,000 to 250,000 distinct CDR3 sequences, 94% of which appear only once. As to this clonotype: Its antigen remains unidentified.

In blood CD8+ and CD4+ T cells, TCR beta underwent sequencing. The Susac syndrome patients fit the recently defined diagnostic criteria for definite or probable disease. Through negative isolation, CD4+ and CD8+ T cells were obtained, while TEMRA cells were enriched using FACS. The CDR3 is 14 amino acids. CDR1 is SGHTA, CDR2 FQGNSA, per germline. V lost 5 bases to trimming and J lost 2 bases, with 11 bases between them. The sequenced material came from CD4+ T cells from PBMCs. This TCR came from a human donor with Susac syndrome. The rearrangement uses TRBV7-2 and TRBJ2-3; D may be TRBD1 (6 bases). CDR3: CASSADRTTDTQYF. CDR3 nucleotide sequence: TGTGCCAGCAGCGCCGACAGGACCACAGATACGCAGTATTTT. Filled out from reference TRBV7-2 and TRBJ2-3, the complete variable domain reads GAGVSQSPSNKVTEKGKDVELRCDPISGHTALYWYRQSLGQGLEFLIYFQGNSAPDKSGLPSDRFSAERTGGSVSTLTIQRTQQEDSAVYLCASSADRTTDTQYFGPGTRLTVL.